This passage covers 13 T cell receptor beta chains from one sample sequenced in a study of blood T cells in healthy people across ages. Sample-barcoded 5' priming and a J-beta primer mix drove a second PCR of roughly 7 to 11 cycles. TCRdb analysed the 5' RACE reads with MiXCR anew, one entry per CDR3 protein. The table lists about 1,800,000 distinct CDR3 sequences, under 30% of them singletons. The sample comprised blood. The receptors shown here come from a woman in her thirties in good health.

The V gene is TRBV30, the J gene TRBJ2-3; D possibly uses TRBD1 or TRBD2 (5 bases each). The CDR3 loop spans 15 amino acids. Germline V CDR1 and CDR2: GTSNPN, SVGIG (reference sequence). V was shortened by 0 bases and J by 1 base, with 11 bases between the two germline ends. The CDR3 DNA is TGTGCCTGGAGTGTAGGGGACGGAGGCACAGATACGCAGTATTTT. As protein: CAWSVGDGGTDTQYF.

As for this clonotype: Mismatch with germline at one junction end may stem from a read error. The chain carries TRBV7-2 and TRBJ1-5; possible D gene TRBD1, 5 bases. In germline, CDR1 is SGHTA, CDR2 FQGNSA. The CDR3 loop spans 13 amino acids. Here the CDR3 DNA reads TGTGCCGGCAGCTTAGAGGGGTATCAGCCCCAGCATTTT. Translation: CAGSLEGYQPQHF.

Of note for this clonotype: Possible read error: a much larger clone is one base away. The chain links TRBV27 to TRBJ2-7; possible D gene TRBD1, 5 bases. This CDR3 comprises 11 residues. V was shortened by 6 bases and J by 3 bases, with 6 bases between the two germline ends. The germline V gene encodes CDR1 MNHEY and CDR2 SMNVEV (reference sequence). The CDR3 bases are TGTGCCAGCAGGACAGTCTACGAGCAGTACTTC. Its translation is CASRTVYEQYF.

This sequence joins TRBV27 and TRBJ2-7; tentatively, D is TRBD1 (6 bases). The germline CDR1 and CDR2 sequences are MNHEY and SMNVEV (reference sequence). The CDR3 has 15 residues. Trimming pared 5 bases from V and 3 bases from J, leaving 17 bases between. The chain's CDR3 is CASSPMTGLYYEQYF. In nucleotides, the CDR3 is TGTGCCAGCAGTCCCATGACAGGACTGTACTACGAGCAGTACTTC.

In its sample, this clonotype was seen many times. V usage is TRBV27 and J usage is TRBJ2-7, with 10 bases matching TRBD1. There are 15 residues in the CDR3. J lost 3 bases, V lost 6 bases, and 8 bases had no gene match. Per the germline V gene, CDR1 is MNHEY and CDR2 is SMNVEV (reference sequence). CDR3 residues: CASRPGTGVGYEQYF. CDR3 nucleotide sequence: TGTGCCAGCAGACCCGGGACAGGGGTAGGCTACGAGCAGTACTTC.

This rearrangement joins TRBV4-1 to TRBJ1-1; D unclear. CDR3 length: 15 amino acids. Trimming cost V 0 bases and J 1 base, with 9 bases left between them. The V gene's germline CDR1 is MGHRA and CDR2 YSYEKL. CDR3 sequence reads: CASSQDEGGNTEAFF. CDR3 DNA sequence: TGCGCCAGCAGCCAAGATGAGGGAGGGAACACTGAAGCTTTCTTT.

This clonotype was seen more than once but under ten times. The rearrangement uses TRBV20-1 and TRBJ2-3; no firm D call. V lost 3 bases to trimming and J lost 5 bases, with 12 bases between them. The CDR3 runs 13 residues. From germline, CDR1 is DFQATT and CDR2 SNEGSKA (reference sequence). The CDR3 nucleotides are TGCAGTGCTAGGGACGAATTTAGAGATACGCAGTATTTT. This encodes CSARDEFRDTQYF.

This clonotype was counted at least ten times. The CDR3 sequence is CASSPSGNQPQHF. The CDR3 coding sequence is TGTGCCAGCTCACCTTCGGGCAATCAGCCCCAGCATTTT. V is TRBV18 and J is TRBJ1-5; no clear D. V lost 3 bases, J lost 2 bases, and 5 bases lay in between. The CDR3 has 13 residues. Germline V gene lookup returns CDR1 KGHSH and CDR2 LQKENI.

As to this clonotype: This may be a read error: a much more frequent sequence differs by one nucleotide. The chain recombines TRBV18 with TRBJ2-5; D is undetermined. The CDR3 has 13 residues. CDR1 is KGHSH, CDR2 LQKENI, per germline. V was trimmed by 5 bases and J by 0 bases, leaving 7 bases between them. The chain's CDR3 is CASSIGDQETQYF. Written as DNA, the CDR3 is TGTGCCAGCTCAATTGGGGACCAAGAGACCCAGTACTTC.

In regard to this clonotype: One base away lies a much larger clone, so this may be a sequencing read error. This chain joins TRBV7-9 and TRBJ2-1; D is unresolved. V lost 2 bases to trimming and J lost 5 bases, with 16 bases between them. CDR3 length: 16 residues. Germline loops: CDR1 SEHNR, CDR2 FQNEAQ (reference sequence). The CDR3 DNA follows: TGTGCCAGCAGCTTAATCGGGTTACCAACCGACAATGAGCAGTTCTTC. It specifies CASSLIGLPTDNEQFF.

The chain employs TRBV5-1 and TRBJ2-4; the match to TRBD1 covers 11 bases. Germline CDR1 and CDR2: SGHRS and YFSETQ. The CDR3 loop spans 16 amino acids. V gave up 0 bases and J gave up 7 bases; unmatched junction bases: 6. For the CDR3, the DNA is TGCGCCAGCAGCTTGGCCGGGACAGGGGGGATCAACATTCAGTACTTC. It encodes CASSLAGTGGINIQYF.

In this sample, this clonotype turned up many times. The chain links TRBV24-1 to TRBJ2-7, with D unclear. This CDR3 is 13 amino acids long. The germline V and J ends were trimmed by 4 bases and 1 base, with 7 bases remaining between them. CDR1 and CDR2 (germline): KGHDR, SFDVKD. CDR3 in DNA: TGTGCCACCAGTGACCCCACTTCCTACGAGCAGTACTTC. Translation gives CATSDPTSYEQYF.

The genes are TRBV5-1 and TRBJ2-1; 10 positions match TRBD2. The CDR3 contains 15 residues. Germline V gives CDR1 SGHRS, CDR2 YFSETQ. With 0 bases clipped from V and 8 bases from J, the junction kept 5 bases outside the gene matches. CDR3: CASSLESSGGDEQFF. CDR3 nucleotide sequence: TGCGCCAGCAGCTTGGAGTCTAGCGGGGGAGATGAGCAGTTCTTC.